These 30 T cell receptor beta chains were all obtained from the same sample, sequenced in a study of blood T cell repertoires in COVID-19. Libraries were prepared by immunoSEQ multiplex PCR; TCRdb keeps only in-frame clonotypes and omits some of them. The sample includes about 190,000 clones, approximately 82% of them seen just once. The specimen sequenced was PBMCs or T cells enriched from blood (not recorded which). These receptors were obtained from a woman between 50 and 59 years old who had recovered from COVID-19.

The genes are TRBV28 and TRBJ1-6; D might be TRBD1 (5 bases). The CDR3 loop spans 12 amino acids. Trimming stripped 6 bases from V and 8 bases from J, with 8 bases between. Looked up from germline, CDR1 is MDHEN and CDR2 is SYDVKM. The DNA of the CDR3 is TGTGCCAGCAGCAAACAGGATTCACCCCTCCACTTT. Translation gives CASSKQDSPLHF.

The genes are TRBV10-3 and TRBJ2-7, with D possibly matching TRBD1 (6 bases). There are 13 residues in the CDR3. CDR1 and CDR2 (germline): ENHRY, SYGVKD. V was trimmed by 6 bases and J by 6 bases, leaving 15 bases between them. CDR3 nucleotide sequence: TGTGCCATCAGCCAGACAGGAGCCAGCGAGCAGTACTTC. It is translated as CAISQTGASEQYF.

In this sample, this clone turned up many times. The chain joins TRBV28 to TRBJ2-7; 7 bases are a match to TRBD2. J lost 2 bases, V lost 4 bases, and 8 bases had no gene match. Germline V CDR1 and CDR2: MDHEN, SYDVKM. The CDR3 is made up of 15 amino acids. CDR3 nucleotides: TGTGCCAGCAGTTCTGGTACTAGCGTTCCCTACGAGCAGTACTTC. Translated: CASSSGTSVPYEQYF.

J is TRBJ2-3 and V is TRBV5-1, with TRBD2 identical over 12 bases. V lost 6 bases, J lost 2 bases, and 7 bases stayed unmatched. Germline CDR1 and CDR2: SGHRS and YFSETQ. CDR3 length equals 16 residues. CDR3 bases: TGCGCCAGCAAGACTAGCGGGAGCGTGGACACAGATACGCAGTATTTT. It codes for CASKTSGSVDTDTQYF.

CDR3 nucleotide sequence: TGTGCCAGCAGCCCCCGGCGGGGATGGAAACCGACGAATTCACCCCTCCACTTT. Translation: CASSPRRGWKPTNSPLHF. This sequence joins TRBV12-1 and TRBJ1-6. TRBV12-1 is recorded as a pseudogene. This CDR3 region has 18 residues.

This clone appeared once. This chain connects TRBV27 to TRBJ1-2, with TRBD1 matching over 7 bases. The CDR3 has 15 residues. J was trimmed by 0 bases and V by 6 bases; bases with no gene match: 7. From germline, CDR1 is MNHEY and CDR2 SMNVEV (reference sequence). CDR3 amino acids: CASSPTGLSNYGYTF. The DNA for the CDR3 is TGTGCCAGCAGCCCGACAGGGCTCTCTAACTATGGCTACACCTTC.

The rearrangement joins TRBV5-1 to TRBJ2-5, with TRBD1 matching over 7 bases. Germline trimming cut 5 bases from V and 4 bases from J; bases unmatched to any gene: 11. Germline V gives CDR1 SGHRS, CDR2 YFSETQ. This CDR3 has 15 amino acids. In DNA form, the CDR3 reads TGCGCCAGCAGAGGAACCTCAGGGGGACGAGAGACCCAGTACTTC. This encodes CASRGTSGGRETQYF.

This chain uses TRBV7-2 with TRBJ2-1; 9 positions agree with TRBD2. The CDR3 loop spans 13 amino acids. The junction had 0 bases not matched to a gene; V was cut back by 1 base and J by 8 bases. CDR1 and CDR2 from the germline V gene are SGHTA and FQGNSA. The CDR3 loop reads CASSLGGGDEQFF. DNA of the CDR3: TGTGCCAGCAGCTTAGGCGGGGGGGATGAGCAGTTCTTC.

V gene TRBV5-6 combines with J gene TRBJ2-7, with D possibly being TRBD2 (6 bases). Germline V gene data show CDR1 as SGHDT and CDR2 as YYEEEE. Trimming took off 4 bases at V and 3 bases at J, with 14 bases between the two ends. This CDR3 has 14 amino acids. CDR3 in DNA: TGTGCCAGCAGCCCCGGGACTCAAAACTACGAGCAGTACTTC. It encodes CASSPGTQNYEQYF.

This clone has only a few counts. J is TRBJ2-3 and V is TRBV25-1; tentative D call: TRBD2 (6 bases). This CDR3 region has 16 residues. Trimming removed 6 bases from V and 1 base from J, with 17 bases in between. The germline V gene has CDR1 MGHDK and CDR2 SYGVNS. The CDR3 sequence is CASSPSGLYGTDTQYF. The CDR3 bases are TGTGCCAGCAGCCCCTCGGGACTTTATGGCACAGATACGCAGTATTTT. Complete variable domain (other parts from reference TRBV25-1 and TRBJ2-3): EADIYQTPRYLVIGTGKKITLECSQTMGHDKMYWYQQDPGMELHLIHYSYGVNSTEKGDLSSESTVSRIRTEHFPLTLESARPSHTSQYLCASSPSGLYGTDTQYFGPGTRLTVL.

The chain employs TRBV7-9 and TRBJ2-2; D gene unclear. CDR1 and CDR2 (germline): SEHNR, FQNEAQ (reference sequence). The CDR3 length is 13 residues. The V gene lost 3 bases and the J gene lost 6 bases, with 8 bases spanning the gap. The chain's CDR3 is CASSFQAPGELFF. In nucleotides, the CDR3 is TGTGCCAGCAGCTTCCAGGCCCCCGGGGAGCTGTTTTTT.

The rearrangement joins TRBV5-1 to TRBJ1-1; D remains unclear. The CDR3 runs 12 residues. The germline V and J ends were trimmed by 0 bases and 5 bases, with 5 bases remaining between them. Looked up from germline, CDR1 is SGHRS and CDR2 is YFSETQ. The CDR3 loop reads CASSLEPTEAFF. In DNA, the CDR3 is TGCGCCAGCAGCTTGGAGCCGACTGAAGCTTTCTTT.

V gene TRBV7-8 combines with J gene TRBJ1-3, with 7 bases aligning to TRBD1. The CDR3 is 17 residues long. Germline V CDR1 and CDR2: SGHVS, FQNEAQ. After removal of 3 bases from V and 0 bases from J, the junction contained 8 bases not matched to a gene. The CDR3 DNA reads TGTGCCAGCAGCTTCTCGCCGGGACAGAGCTCTGGAAACACCATATATTTT. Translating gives CASSFSPGQSSGNTIYF.

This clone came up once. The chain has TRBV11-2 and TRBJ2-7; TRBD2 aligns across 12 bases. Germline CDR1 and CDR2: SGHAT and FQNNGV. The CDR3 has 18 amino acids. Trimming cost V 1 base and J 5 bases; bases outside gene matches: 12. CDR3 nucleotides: TGTGCCAGCAGCTTAGGCGCCTGGGGGACTAGCGGGTCCCACGAGCAGTACTTC. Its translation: CASSLGAWGTSGSHEQYF.

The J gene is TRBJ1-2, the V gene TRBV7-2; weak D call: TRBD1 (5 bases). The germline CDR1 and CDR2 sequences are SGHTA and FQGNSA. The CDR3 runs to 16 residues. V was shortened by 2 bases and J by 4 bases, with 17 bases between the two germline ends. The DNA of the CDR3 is TGTGCCAGCAGCTTATTTAGTGCTCAGGGCGGCTATGGCTACACCTTC. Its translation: CASSLFSAQGGYGYTF.

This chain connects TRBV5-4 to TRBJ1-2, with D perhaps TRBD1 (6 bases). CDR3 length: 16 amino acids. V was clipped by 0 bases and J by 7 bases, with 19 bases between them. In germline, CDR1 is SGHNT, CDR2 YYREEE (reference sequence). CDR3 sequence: CASSLEQGGLLGGYTF. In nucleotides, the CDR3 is TGTGCCAGCAGCTTGGAACAGGGCGGTTTGCTAGGTGGCTACACCTTC.

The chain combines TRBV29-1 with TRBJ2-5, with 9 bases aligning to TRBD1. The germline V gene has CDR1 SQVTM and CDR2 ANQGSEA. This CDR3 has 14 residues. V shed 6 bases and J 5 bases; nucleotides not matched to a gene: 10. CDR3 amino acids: CSVNRGRARETQYF. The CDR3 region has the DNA TGCAGCGTAAACAGGGGGCGGGCAAGGGAGACCCAGTACTTC.

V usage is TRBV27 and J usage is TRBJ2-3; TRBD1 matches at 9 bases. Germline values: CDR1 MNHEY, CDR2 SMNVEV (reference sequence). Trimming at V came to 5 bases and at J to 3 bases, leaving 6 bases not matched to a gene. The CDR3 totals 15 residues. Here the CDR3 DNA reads TGTGCCAGCAGTGTACGGGACAGGGCTACAGATACGCAGTATTTT. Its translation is CASSVRDRATDTQYF.

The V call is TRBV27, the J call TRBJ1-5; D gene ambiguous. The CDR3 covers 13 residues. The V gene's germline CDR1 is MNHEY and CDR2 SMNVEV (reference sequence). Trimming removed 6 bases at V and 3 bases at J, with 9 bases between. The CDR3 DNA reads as TGTGCCAGCAGCCGCGGGGTCAATCAGCCCCAGCATTTT. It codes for CASSRGVNQPQHF.

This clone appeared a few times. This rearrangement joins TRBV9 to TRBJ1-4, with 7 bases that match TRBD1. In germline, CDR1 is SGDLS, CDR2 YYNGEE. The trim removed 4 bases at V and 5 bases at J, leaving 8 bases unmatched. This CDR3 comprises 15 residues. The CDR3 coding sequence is TGTGCCAGCAGCCCATGGGGACAGCGAAATGAAAAACTGTTTTTT. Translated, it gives CASSPWGQRNEKLFF.

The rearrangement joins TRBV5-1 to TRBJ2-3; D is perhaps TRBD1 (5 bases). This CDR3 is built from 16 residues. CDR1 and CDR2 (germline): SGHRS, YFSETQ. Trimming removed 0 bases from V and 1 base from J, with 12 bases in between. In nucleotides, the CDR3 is TGCGCCAGCAGCTTGGGGCTTTCGACAGGCACAGATACGCAGTATTTT. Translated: CASSLGLSTGTDTQYF.

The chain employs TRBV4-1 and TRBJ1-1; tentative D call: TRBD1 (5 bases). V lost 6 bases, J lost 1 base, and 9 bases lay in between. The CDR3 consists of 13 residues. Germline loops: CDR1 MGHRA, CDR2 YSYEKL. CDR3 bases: TGCGCCAGCAGGACGACAGAGAACACTGAAGCTTTCTTT. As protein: CASRTTENTEAFF.

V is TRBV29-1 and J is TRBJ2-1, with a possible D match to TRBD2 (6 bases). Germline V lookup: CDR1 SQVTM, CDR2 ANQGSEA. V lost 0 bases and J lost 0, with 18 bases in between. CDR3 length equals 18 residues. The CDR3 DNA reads TGCAGCGTTGAAGATAAGGCTAGCGACTCCAGCTCCTACAATGAGCAGTTCTTC. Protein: CSVEDKASDSSSYNEQFF.

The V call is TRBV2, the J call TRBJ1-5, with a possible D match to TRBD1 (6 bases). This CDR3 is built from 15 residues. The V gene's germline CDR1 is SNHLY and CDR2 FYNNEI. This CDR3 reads CASTGGGSEYQPQHF. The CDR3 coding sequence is TGTGCTTCGACAGGAGGAGGATCTGAGTATCAGCCCCAGCATTTT.

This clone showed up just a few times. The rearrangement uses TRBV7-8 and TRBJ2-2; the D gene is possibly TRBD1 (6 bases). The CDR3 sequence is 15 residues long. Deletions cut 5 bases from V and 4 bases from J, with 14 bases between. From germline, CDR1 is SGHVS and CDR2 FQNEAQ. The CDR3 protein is CASSAQGPVTGELFF. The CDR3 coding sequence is TGTGCCAGCAGCGCTCAGGGGCCTGTCACCGGGGAGCTGTTTTTT.

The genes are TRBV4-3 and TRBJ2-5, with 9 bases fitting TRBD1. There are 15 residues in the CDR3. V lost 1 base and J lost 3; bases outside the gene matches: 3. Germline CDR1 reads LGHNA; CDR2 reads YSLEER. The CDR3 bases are TGCGCCAGCAGCCAAGGAAGGGACAGGGAAGAGACCCAGTACTTC. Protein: CASSQGRDREETQYF.

In nucleotides, the CDR3 is TGCAGCGCCACGGGTTACGAGCAGTACTTC. It encodes CSATGYEQYF. V usage is TRBV29-1 and J usage is TRBJ2-7; D uncertain. The V gene lost 7 bases and the J gene lost 4 bases, with 8 bases spanning the gap. The germline gives CDR1 SQVTM, CDR2 ANQGSEA. This CDR3 is 10 amino acids long.

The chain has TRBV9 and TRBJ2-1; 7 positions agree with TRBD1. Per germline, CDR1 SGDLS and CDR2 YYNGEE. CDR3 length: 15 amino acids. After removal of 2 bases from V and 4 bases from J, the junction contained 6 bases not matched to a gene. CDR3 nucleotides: TGTGCCAGCAGCGTCACCGAGGGGGCTTACAATGAGCAGTTCTTC. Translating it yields CASSVTEGAYNEQFF.

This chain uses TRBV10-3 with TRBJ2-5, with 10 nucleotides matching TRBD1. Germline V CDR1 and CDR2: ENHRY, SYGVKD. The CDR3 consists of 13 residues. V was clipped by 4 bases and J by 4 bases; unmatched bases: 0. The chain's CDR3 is CAISGDRGETQYF. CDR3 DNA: TGTGCCATCAGTGGGGACAGGGGAGAGACCCAGTACTTC.

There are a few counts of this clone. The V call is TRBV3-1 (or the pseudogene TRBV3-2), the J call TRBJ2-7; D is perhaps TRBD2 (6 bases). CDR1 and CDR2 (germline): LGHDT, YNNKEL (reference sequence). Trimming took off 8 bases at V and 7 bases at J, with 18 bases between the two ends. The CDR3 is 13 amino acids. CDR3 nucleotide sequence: TGTGCCAGCGGGCTAGAGGGACTTAGAGAGCAGTACTTC. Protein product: CASGLEGLREQYF.